One and the same sample provided the 15 T cell receptor beta chains below, sequenced in a study of prognosis after radiotherapy for stage I lung cancer. TCR beta CDR3 amplification from genomic DNA was performed by two-round multiplex PCR. Used in first-round PCR were primers specific to each TRBV and TRBJ gene. TCRdb ran MiXCR on the multiplex PCR reads and lists one entry per CDR3 protein. The sample records about 28,000 distinct CDR3 sequences, 46% being singletons. Here the sequenced sample was PBMCs, taken before or after stereotactic body radiation therapy (not recorded which). The origin of the receptors is a donor aged 50 or older with non-small cell lung cancer.

To note about this clonotype: Because the CDR3 is missing its conserved closing phenylalanine or tryptophan, this is likely a read error. This chain joins TRBV6-1 and TRBJ1-1; no firm D call. V lost 8 bases to trimming and J lost 5 bases, with 18 bases between them. CDR1 is MNHNS and CDR2 is SASEGT in the germline V gene. The CDR3 loop spans 14 amino acids. The CDR3 coding sequence is TGTGCCAGCTGTAGCGGAACGGCGAAAACTGAAGCTTTCCTT. This sequence encodes CASCSGTAKTEAFL.

For this clonotype: A far more abundant clone sits one base away, making this likely a read error. This chain connects TRBV6-1 to TRBJ1-2, with 8 bases identical to TRBD1. Germline V gene lookup returns CDR1 MNHNS and CDR2 SASEGT. V lost 3 bases to trimming and J lost 8 bases; unmatched junction nucleotides: 14. The CDR3 is made up of 16 amino acids. The CDR3 nucleotides are TGTGCCAGCAGTGACGACTTACCAGGGGGCCTGGGGGGCTACACCTTC. This translates into CASSDDLPGGLGGYTF.

At least ten counts were recorded for this clonotype. This chain connects TRBV3-1 to TRBJ2-3; 9 nucleotides line up with TRBD2. The CDR3 runs to 14 residues. Looked up from germline, CDR1 is LGHDT and CDR2 is YNNKEL (reference sequence). With V trimmed by 4 bases and J by 7 bases, 6 bases remained unmatched. The CDR3 is CASSLAGAENTQYF. The CDR3, as DNA: TGTGCCAGCAGCCTAGCGGGGGCCGAGAATACGCAGTATTTT.

This clonotype was picked up many times. V gene TRBV7-2 combines with J gene TRBJ1-4; no clear D gene. Trimming took off 3 bases at V and 4 bases at J, with 6 bases between the two ends. Germline V lookup: CDR1 SGHTA, CDR2 FQGNSA. The CDR3 covers 13 residues. The CDR3 DNA sequence: TGTGCCAGCAGCTTCTCGCTTAATGAAAAACTGTTTTTT. As protein: CASSFSLNEKLFF.

In its sample, this clonotype is medium-sized. The rearrangement joins TRBV20-1 to TRBJ1-4; D ambiguous. V was clipped by 1 base and J by 0 bases, with 18 bases between them. Germline V gives CDR1 DFQATT, CDR2 SNEGSKA (reference sequence). CDR3 size: 18 residues. In DNA, the CDR3 is TGCAGTGCTAGAGCAGGACTCCTCGTAGAGACAACTAATGAAAAACTGTTTTTT. It codes for CSARAGLLVETTNEKLFF.

With regard to this clonotype: A far larger clone is off by one base, so a read error is likely. The rearrangement joins TRBV6-8 to TRBJ2-7, with a weak D call TRBD2 (5 bases). V lost 0 bases, J lost 3 bases, and 15 bases lay in between. Germline V CDR1 and CDR2: MNHGY, SAAAGT. The CDR3 runs to 16 residues. For the CDR3, the DNA is TGTGCCAGCAGTTACTCGGAGGTGTCACAAAACTACGAGCAGTACTTC. Translated: CASSYSEVSQNYEQYF.

Ten or more counts support this clonotype. V usage is TRBV15 and J usage is TRBJ1-5, with 7 bases that match TRBD1. This CDR3 is built from 15 residues. Trimming removed 3 bases from V and 6 bases from J; junction bases left unmatched: 8. Per germline, CDR1 LNHNV and CDR2 YYDKDF (reference sequence). CDR3 DNA sequence: TGTGCCACCAGCAGGTCCGACAGGGTTAGTCAGCCCCAGCATTTT. As protein: CATSRSDRVSQPQHF.

This clonotype showed up many times. The gene calls are TRBV4-3 and TRBJ2-2; 10 nucleotides align to TRBD1. The CDR3 covers 15 residues. From germline, CDR1 is LGHNA and CDR2 YSLEER. Trimming cost V 4 bases and J 8 bases; bases outside gene matches: 7. CDR3 DNA sequence: TGCGCCAGCAGCCCCTCGACAGGGGGCGGTGGGGAGCTGTTTTTT. Translation: CASSPSTGGGGELFF.

This clonotype was counted a few times. The V gene is TRBV7-6, the J gene TRBJ2-4, with TRBD1 matching over 10 bases. CDR1 SGHVS and CDR2 FNYEAQ come from the germline V gene. CDR3 length: 14 amino acids. The J segment lost 6 bases and the V segment lost 5 bases, leaving 4 bases of the junction unmatched. CDR3 sequence reads: CASSLGTGANIQYF. In DNA form, the CDR3 reads TGTGCCAGCAGCCTAGGGACAGGGGCAAACATTCAGTACTTC.

This clonotype was detected many times. The V call is TRBV11-2, the J call TRBJ2-2; D ambiguous. The V end was cut by 6 bases, the J end by 4 bases, with 15 bases between. The CDR3 sequence is 15 residues long. The germline V gene encodes CDR1 SGHAT and CDR2 FQNNGV. CDR3 coding DNA: TGTGCCAGCAGGGCTAGGGCACTTAGCACCGGGGAGCTGTTTTTT. This encodes CASRARALSTGELFF.

Many counts were recorded for this clonotype. This sequence joins TRBV28 and TRBJ2-5, with D hard to call. CDR3 length: 11 residues. CDR1 and CDR2 (germline): MDHEN, SYDVKM. V lost 6 bases, J lost 0 bases, and 2 bases lay in between. This CDR3 is CASSNQETQYF. The DNA of the CDR3 is TGTGCCAGCAGCAACCAAGAGACCCAGTACTTC.

A remark on this clonotype: It is likely a read error: a sequence one base away is far more abundant. The chain combines TRBV7-8 with TRBJ2-1, with unresolved D. The germline V gene encodes CDR1 SGHVS and CDR2 FQNEAQ. The length of the CDR3 is 11 residues. In DNA form, the CDR3 reads TGCGCCAGCAGATTAATTGATGAGCAGTTCTTC. Translating gives CASRLIDEQFF.

This clonotype is labeled medium-sized (0.01 to 0.1%). V gene TRBV6-1 combines with J gene TRBJ2-2; no reliable D call. The CDR3 is made up of 13 amino acids. Germline lookup yields CDR1 MNHNS and CDR2 SASEGT. Trimming pared 5 bases from V and 4 bases from J, leaving 8 bases between. In DNA form, the CDR3 reads TGTGCCAGCAGTTCGCAGTTCACCGGGGAGCTGTTTTTT. Residues: CASSSQFTGELFF.

The chain combines TRBV5-1 with TRBJ2-1; perhaps TRBD1 as D (5 bases). This CDR3 contains 19 residues. The germline V and J ends were trimmed by 0 bases and 4 bases, with 23 bases remaining between them. CDR1 is SGHRS and CDR2 is YFSETQ in the germline V gene. CDR3 nucleotides: TGCGCCAGCAGCTTGGACGACTTTGGGGCCCAACCCCTGTACAATGAGCAGTTCTTC. Translation: CASSLDDFGAQPLYNEQFF.

There are a few counts of this clonotype. The CDR3 here is CSAPTGAGYTF. DNA for the CDR3: TGCAGTGCCCCTACAGGGGCTGGCTACACCTTC. This chain uses TRBV20-1 with TRBJ1-2, with 7 bases fitting TRBD1. Germline-derived CDR1 and CDR2 are DFQATT and SNEGSKA (reference sequence). The CDR3 length is 11 residues. Trimming at V came to 6 bases and at J to 7 bases, leaving 5 bases not matched to a gene.